The 18 T cell receptor beta chains presented below share a single source sample, sequenced in a study of T cells in Graves' hyperthyroidism and ophthalmopathy. The TCR beta CDR3 regions underwent amplification using RNA transcripts as the source. In the first-round RT-PCR of the TCR CDR3, the HTBI primer set was used. MiXCR was run by TCRdb on the multiplex PCR reads, yielding one entry per CDR3 protein. The table has approximately 610,000 distinct CDR3 sequences, 16% seen once. The sequencing input was blood. Receptors originate from a woman younger than 30 with Graves' hyperthyroidism.

The chain uses TRBV7-2 and TRBJ2-4; weak D call: TRBD1 (5 bases). Trimming took off 1 base at V and 1 base at J, with 14 bases between the two ends. Germline V gene data show CDR1 as SGHTA and CDR2 as FQGNSA. The CDR3 is 17 amino acids. The CDR3 protein is CASSLVGRARAKNIQYF. CDR3 DNA: TGTGCCAGCAGCTTAGTTGGCAGGGCTAGGGCCAAAAACATTCAGTACTTC.

The sample holds a few counts of this clonotype. The chain links TRBV6-5 to TRBJ2-5; 10 bases map to TRBD2. CDR1 is MNHEY, CDR2 SVGAGI, per germline. CDR3 length: 16 residues. The V and J ends lost 2 bases and 4 bases, in that order; junction bases with no gene match: 7. CDR3 in amino acids: CASSYHSSGSGETQYF. CDR3 coding DNA: TGTGCCAGCAGTTACCATTCTAGCGGGAGCGGAGAGACCCAGTACTTC.

This clonotype has a handful of counts. The J gene is TRBJ2-1, the V gene TRBV7-9; 9 bases agree with TRBD2. Germline V CDR1 and CDR2: SEHNR, FQNEAQ (reference sequence). The CDR3 spans 13 residues. Trimming took 5 bases from V and 8 from J; bases not matched to a gene: 4. The CDR3 DNA is TGTGCCAGCAGCCCGGGACTAGCAGATGAGCAGTTCTTC. It translates to CASSPGLADEQFF.

V gene TRBV7-9 combines with J gene TRBJ1-1; 8 nucleotides align to TRBD1. The germline gives CDR1 SEHNR, CDR2 FQNEAQ (reference sequence). Germline trimming cut 3 bases from V and 8 bases from J; bases unmatched to any gene: 11. The CDR3 consists of 15 residues. CDR3 bases: TGTGCCAGCAGCTTCCCTGACAGGGGAGTGAGAGAAGCTTTCTTT. Translated: CASSFPDRGVREAFF.

A word on this clonotype: A read error may explain this, as a much larger clone is one base away. The chain uses TRBV7-3 and TRBJ2-1; the match to TRBD2 covers 13 bases. V trimming: 5 bases; J trimming: 8 bases; junction bases outside the gene matches: 6. CDR3 size: 15 residues. The germline V gene has CDR1 SGHTA and CDR2 FQGTGA. The CDR3 nucleotides read TGTGCCAGCAGCCGGGGACTAGCGGGGTTGTATGAGCAGTTCTTC. This codes for CASSRGLAGLYEQFF.

This clonotype came up a few times. The chain recombines TRBV6-1 with TRBJ1-6, with 8 positions matching TRBD1. The V gene end was trimmed by 6 bases and the J gene end by 4 bases; junction bases not matched to a gene: 2. The CDR3 is made up of 14 amino acids. Germline V gene data show CDR1 as MNHNS and CDR2 as SASEGT. The CDR3 reads CASRWTGYNSPLHF. CDR3 DNA sequence: TGTGCCAGCAGGTGGACAGGGTATAATTCACCCCTCCACTTT.

The gene calls are TRBV5-1 and TRBJ1-3; the D gene is possibly TRBD1 (5 bases). Germline CDR1 is SGHRS and CDR2 is YFSETQ. V was pared by 0 bases and J by 3 bases, with 7 bases between. The CDR3 covers 14 residues. The CDR3 DNA sequence: TGCGCCAGCAGCTTGGCAGGGATTGGAAACACCATATATTTT. Protein sequence: CASSLAGIGNTIYF.

The chain couples TRBV6-2 or TRBV6-3 to TRBJ2-7; 9 positions match TRBD2. With V trimmed by 2 bases and J by 4 bases, 9 bases remained unmatched. The germline V gene encodes CDR1 MNHEY and CDR2 SVGEGT. This CDR3 has 16 amino acids. The CDR3 loop reads CASSYGLGTSSYEQYF. The CDR3 DNA reads as TGTGCCAGCAGTTACGGTTTGGGGACTAGCTCTTACGAGCAGTACTTC.

This clonotype was observed a handful of times. The chain is built from TRBV6-2 or TRBV6-3 and TRBJ2-1, with TRBD1 identical over 9 bases. CDR1 and CDR2 (germline): MNHEY, SVGEGT. V was pared by 5 bases and J by 2 bases, with 4 bases of the junction left unmatched. This CDR3 has 15 residues. This CDR3 reads CASSAWDRAYNEQFF. CDR3 DNA: TGTGCCAGCAGTGCGTGGGACAGGGCCTACAATGAGCAGTTCTTC.

This clonotype was observed at least ten times. The V and J genes are TRBV12-3 or TRBV12-4 and TRBJ2-5, with TRBD2 matching over 10 bases. The CDR3 loop spans 15 amino acids. The junction had 14 bases not matched to a gene; V was cut back by 10 bases and J by 6 bases. The CDR3 region is CATSPSGGAVKTQYF. CDR3 nucleotide sequence: TGTGCCACCTCGCCCAGCGGGGGGGCCGTAAAGACCCAGTACTTC.

This clonotype has a handful of counts. A much larger clone is a single base away; this may be a read error. The genes are TRBV6-5 and TRBJ2-7, with 10 nucleotides matching TRBD1. Trimming cost V 2 bases and J 2 bases; bases outside gene matches: 3. The CDR3 contains 15 residues. Germline CDR1 and CDR2: MNHEY and SVGAGI. The CDR3 loop is CASSYAGTGAYEQYF. The CDR3 bases are TGTGCCAGCAGTTACGCCGGGACAGGGGCCTACGAGCAGTACTTC.

The J gene is TRBJ2-3, the V gene TRBV5-6; 8 bases match TRBD2. The germline V gene has CDR1 SGHDT and CDR2 YYEEEE. The length of the CDR3 is 15 residues. The ends lost 4 bases at V and 6 bases at J; junction bases unmatched: 10. CDR3 residues: CASSRLARESDTQYF. DNA of the CDR3: TGTGCCAGCAGCCGACTAGCGAGAGAGTCCGATACGCAGTATTTT.

This clonotype was picked up many times. The rearrangement uses TRBV20-1 and TRBJ2-5, with a weak D call TRBD1 (6 bases). The germline gives CDR1 DFQATT, CDR2 SNEGSKA (reference sequence). V gave up 2 bases and J gave up 5 bases, with 9 bases separating them. The CDR3 runs 12 residues. CDR3 nucleotide sequence: TGCAGTGCTAGACAGGGGCAGGAGACCCAGTACTTC. Amino acids: CSARQGQETQYF.

The rearrangement links TRBV6-1 to TRBJ2-5; TRBD2 agrees at 8 bases. Trimming removed 4 bases from V and 5 bases from J; junction bases left unmatched: 9. Per the germline V gene, CDR1 is MNHNS and CDR2 is SASEGT. This CDR3 region has 15 residues. The CDR3 DNA follows: TGTGCCAGCAGTGCAGAGGGGACTAGAGGGGAGACCCAGTACTTC. The encoded protein is CASSAEGTRGETQYF.

The chain has TRBV25-1 and TRBJ1-5; D is unresolved. The CDR3 totals 12 residues. The V and J ends lost 2 bases and 7 bases respectively, with 6 bases between them. Looked up from germline, CDR1 is MGHDK and CDR2 is SYGVNS. The CDR3 DNA follows: TGTGCCAGCAGTGAAGAGGGACAGCCCCAGCATTTT. This sequence encodes CASSEEGQPQHF.

This clonotype has at least ten counts. The gene calls are TRBV12-3 or TRBV12-4 and TRBJ2-7, with 9 bases identical to TRBD1. Trimming cost V 4 bases and J 2 bases; bases outside gene matches: 3. The CDR3 totals 14 residues. The CDR3 reads CASSSTGGTYEQYF. The CDR3 coding sequence is TGTGCCAGCAGTTCGACAGGGGGTACCTACGAGCAGTACTTC.

With regard to this clonotype: A read error may be the cause here, since a much bigger clone is one base away. The rearrangement joins TRBV6-5 to TRBJ1-4, with a weak D call TRBD1 (6 bases). Trimming removed 0 bases from V and 10 bases from J, with 15 bases in between. Germline-derived CDR1 and CDR2 are MNHEY and SVGAGI. This CDR3 comprises 15 residues. The DNA for the CDR3 is TGTGCCAGCAGTTACTCTCGGGGGGCTGATGGAAAACTGTTTTTT. This encodes CASSYSRGADGKLFF.

This chain joins TRBV6-5 and TRBJ1-6, with 7 bases that match TRBD1. Trimming at V came to 0 bases and at J to 9 bases, leaving 5 bases not matched to a gene. Germline values: CDR1 MNHEY, CDR2 SVGAGI. This CDR3 spans 15 amino acids. Here the CDR3 reads CASSYSGTVGSPLHF. CDR3 sequence (DNA): TGTGCCAGCAGTTACTCGGGGACAGTGGGTTCACCCCTCCACTTT.